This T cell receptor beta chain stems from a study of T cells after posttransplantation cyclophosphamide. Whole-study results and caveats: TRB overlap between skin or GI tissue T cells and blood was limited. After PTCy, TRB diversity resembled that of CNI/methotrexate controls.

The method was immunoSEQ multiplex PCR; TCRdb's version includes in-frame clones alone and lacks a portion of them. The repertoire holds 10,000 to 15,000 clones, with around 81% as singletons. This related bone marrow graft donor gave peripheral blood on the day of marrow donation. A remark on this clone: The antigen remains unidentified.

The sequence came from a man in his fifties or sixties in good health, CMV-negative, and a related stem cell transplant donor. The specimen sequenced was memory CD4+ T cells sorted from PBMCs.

This CDR3 is CASSGQRYGYTF. CDR3 DNA sequence: TGTGCCAGCTCTGGACAGCGCTATGGCTACACCTTC. The rearrangement joins TRBV2 to TRBJ1-2; D might be TRBD1 (6 bases). The CDR3 is 12 amino acids. Trimming removed 8 bases at V and 4 bases at J, with 11 bases between. Germline V lookup: CDR1 SNHLY, CDR2 FYNNEI.